These 2 T cell receptor beta chains came from one sample sequenced in a study of OX40 agonist ivuxolimab in advanced cancers. Here immunoSEQ multiplex PCR was the method, and the copy in TCRdb shows in-frame clones only, minus some. Of roughly 13,000 clones listed, roughly 90% were seen once; the top ten hold approximately 70%. This specimen consisted of CD4+ or CD8+ T cells sorted from blood, obtained in a trial of the OX40 agonist ivuxolimab. These receptors all come from an adult with an advanced solid tumor such as melanoma, head and neck, liver or kidney cancer.

The CDR3 nucleotides are TGTGCCAGCAGCCAAGCGGCAGGGGAACGTTGGGAGACCCAGTACTTC. Its translation: CASSQAAGERWETQYF. The rearrangement links TRBV14 to TRBJ2-5; tentatively, D is TRBD1 (6 bases). V lost 1 base and J 5 bases, leaving 17 bases between the germline ends. CDR3 length: 16 residues. Germline V lookup: CDR1 SGHDN, CDR2 FVKESK.

The chain combines TRBV7-7 with TRBJ2-1; D may be TRBD2 (5 bases). Trimming took 4 bases from V and 0 from J, leaving 10 bases between them. Looked up from germline, CDR1 is SSHAT and CDR2 is FNYEAQ (reference sequence). This CDR3 spans 15 amino acids. CDR3 sequence: CASSWELTSYNEQFF. For the CDR3, the DNA is TGTGCCAGCAGCTGGGAGCTAACCTCCTACAATGAGCAGTTCTTC.